Listed here are 18 T cell receptor beta chains from one sample, sequenced in a study of blood T cell repertoires in COVID-19. The protocol was immunoSEQ multiplex PCR, while the TCRdb copy is restricted to in-frame clones and leaves out a portion. The table has approximately 150,000 clones, less than 80% seen once. Sequencing used PBMCs or T cells enriched from blood (not recorded which). The receptors derive from a woman in her 70s in a cohort exposed to, infected with or recovered from COVID-19 (not recorded which).

The rearrangement uses TRBV28 and TRBJ1-1; 8 bases map to TRBD1. V was pared by 4 bases and J by 7 bases, with 5 bases of the junction left unmatched. Germline V gene sequence: CDR1 MDHEN, CDR2 SYDVKM. The CDR3 totals 13 residues. This CDR3 is CASSSGQGVEAFF. The CDR3, as DNA: TGTGCCAGCAGTTCAGGACAGGGAGTTGAAGCTTTCTTT.

The chain recombines TRBV5-6 with TRBJ1-3; perhaps TRBD1 as D (6 bases). The CDR3 spans 14 residues. V was trimmed by 4 bases and J by 4 bases, leaving 12 bases between them. The V gene's germline CDR1 is SGHDT and CDR2 YYEEEE. The CDR3 loop reads CASSPQGSGNTIYF. The CDR3, as DNA: TGTGCCAGCAGCCCACAGGGCTCCGGAAACACCATATATTTT.

V and J are TRBV7-2 and TRBJ1-1, with D maybe TRBD1 (5 bases). Trimming stripped 1 base from V and 3 bases from J, with 12 bases between. The CDR3 consists of 15 residues. Germline V CDR1 and CDR2: SGHTA, FQGNSA. The CDR3 reads CASSLDPQGDTEAFF. CDR3 bases: TGTGCCAGCAGCTTAGACCCCCAGGGCGACACTGAAGCTTTCTTT.

The chain joins TRBV5-1 to TRBJ2-1; D possibly corresponds to TRBD1 (5 bases). V was shortened by 0 bases and J by 3 bases, with 10 bases between the two germline ends. CDR3 size: 15 residues. In germline, CDR1 is SGHRS, CDR2 YFSETQ. This CDR3 is CASSLAPTGYNEQFF. As DNA, the CDR3 is TGCGCCAGCAGCTTGGCCCCTACAGGCTACAATGAGCAGTTCTTC.

This clone was seen more than once but under ten times. The V call is TRBV28, the J call TRBJ2-7; 9 nucleotides match TRBD1. V trimming: 6 bases; J trimming: 3 bases; junction bases outside the gene matches: 6. This CDR3 comprises 14 residues. Germline CDR1 MDHEN, CDR2 SYDVKM. The CDR3 DNA reads as TGTGCCAGCAGGGGCCGGGACAGGGTCTACGAGCAGTACTTC. Its translation is CASRGRDRVYEQYF.

V usage is TRBV5-4 and J usage is TRBJ2-5; TRBD2 matches 12 bases. CDR3 size: 17 residues. Germline V gives CDR1 SGHNT, CDR2 YYREEE (reference sequence). Trimming at V came to 0 bases and at J to 4 bases, leaving 7 bases not matched to a gene. The CDR3 region is CASSLVILAGGRETQYF. The DNA for the CDR3 is TGTGCCAGCAGCTTGGTGATCCTAGCGGGAGGGCGAGAGACCCAGTACTTC.

This clone was counted a few times. This same CDR3 is encoded by further DNA sequences in the sample. The chain is built from TRBV7-2 and TRBJ2-7; TRBD1 aligns across 9 bases. The CDR3 is made up of 14 amino acids. The V segment lost 6 bases and the J segment 3 bases; nucleotides outside the gene matches: 6. The germline gives CDR1 SGHTA, CDR2 FQGNSA. CDR3 protein: CASSSGTGFYEQYF. In DNA, the CDR3 is TGTGCCAGCAGTTCCGGGACAGGGTTCTACGAGCAGTACTTC.

The chain carries TRBV27 and TRBJ2-4; TRBD1 aligns across 7 bases. Germline lookup yields CDR1 MNHEY and CDR2 SMNVEV (reference sequence). The CDR3 spans 17 residues. The trim removed 2 bases at V and 0 bases at J, leaving 7 bases unmatched. Here the CDR3 DNA reads TGTGCCAGCAGTTTAAATCGACAGGGTCAAGCCAAAAACATTCAGTACTTC. Translated, it gives CASSLNRQGQAKNIQYF.

This chain connects TRBV30 to TRBJ1-5, with D unresolved. V lost 0 bases to trimming and J lost 2 bases, with 14 bases between them. The CDR3 extends over 16 amino acids. Per germline, CDR1 GTSNPN and CDR2 SVGIG (reference sequence). The CDR3 region is CAWSVGGSMRNQPQHF. The CDR3 DNA reads as TGTGCCTGGAGTGTGGGAGGGAGTATGCGCAATCAGCCCCAGCATTTT.

The chain joins TRBV5-1 to TRBJ2-5, with 9 bases identical to TRBD2. V lost 0 bases to trimming and J lost 2 bases; unmatched junction nucleotides: 11. Germline V gives CDR1 SGHRS, CDR2 YFSETQ. The CDR3 has 18 residues. The CDR3 is CASSLGVTSGGGQETQYF. In nucleotides, the CDR3 is TGCGCCAGCAGCTTGGGAGTGACTAGCGGAGGGGGGCAAGAGACCCAGTACTTC.

A few counts support this clone. The chain is built from TRBV3-1 (or the pseudogene TRBV3-2) and TRBJ1-1; D gene unclear. The germline gives CDR1 LGHDT, CDR2 YNNKEL (reference sequence). Trimming shortened V by 3 bases and J by 5 bases, and 10 bases separated the two germline ends. This CDR3 has 13 residues. The CDR3 bases are TGTGCCAGCAGCCAGAACAGTAGGACTGAAGCTTTCTTT. Translated, it gives CASSQNSRTEAFF.

This clone has just one count. This chain links TRBV24-1 with TRBJ1-3; D might be TRBD1 (6 bases). This CDR3 has 17 amino acids. Germline V gene sequence: CDR1 KGHDR, CDR2 SFDVKD. The germline V and J ends were trimmed by 3 bases and 0 bases, with 14 bases remaining between them. The CDR3 sequence: CATSDGTGGHSGNTIYF. The CDR3, as DNA: TGTGCCACCAGTGATGGTACCGGGGGGCACTCTGGAAACACCATATATTTT.

The chain carries TRBV5-1 and TRBJ2-1; TRBD2 might be the D (6 bases). Looked up from germline, CDR1 is SGHRS and CDR2 is YFSETQ. V was pared by 4 bases and J by 1 base, with 12 bases between. The CDR3 length is 15 residues. The CDR3 sequence is CASSAVGGSYNEQFF. CDR3 coding DNA: TGCGCCAGCAGCGCTGTTGGGGGGTCCTACAATGAGCAGTTCTTC.

The chain is built from TRBV4-2 and TRBJ2-2, with TRBD1 matching over 8 bases. J lost 6 bases, V lost 3 bases, and 3 bases had no gene match. The germline gives CDR1 LGHNA, CDR2 YNFKEQ. The length of the CDR3 is 14 residues. DNA for the CDR3: TGTGCCAGCAGCCATACAGGGGGTGCCGGGGAGCTGTTTTTT. As protein: CASSHTGGAGELFF.

V and J are TRBV7-2 and TRBJ1-3; 8 nucleotides agree with TRBD1. V lost 5 bases and J lost 1; bases outside the gene matches: 10. From germline, CDR1 is SGHTA and CDR2 FQGNSA. This CDR3 comprises 17 residues. This chain's CDR3 is CASSAQTGVLSGNTIYF. For the CDR3, the DNA is TGTGCCAGCAGCGCTCAGACAGGGGTCCTATCTGGAAACACCATATATTTT.

The J gene is TRBJ2-1, the V gene TRBV10-3, with TRBD2 matching over 10 bases. Per the germline V gene, CDR1 is ENHRY and CDR2 is SYGVKD. The CDR3 sequence is 14 residues long. Trimming took 10 bases from V and 6 from J; bases not matched to a gene: 9. The CDR3 nucleotides read TGTGCCACCGGTCTAGCGGGGGCCACCAATGAGCAGTTCTTC. This gives the protein CATGLAGATNEQFF.

The V gene is TRBV24-1, the J gene TRBJ1-1, with D tentatively TRBD1 (5 bases). V was pared by 3 bases and J by 4 bases, with 29 bases between. The CDR3 length is 20 residues. Germline CDR1 reads KGHDR; CDR2 reads SFDVKD. In nucleotides, the CDR3 is TGTGCCACCAGTGATCTACTAGACCGGGAGACAGTTGGCCGAGGCACTGAAGCTTTCTTT. It translates to CATSDLLDRETVGRGTEAFF.

This clone has just a few counts. This chain uses TRBV27 with TRBJ2-4; possibly TRBD1 for D (5 bases). This CDR3 has 14 residues. Trimming took 3 bases from V and 1 from J, leaving 7 bases between them. The germline V gene encodes CDR1 MNHEY and CDR2 SMNVEV (reference sequence). The CDR3 bases are TGTGCCAGCAGTTTTCAGGGTGCCAAAAACATTCAGTACTTC. Residues: CASSFQGAKNIQYF.